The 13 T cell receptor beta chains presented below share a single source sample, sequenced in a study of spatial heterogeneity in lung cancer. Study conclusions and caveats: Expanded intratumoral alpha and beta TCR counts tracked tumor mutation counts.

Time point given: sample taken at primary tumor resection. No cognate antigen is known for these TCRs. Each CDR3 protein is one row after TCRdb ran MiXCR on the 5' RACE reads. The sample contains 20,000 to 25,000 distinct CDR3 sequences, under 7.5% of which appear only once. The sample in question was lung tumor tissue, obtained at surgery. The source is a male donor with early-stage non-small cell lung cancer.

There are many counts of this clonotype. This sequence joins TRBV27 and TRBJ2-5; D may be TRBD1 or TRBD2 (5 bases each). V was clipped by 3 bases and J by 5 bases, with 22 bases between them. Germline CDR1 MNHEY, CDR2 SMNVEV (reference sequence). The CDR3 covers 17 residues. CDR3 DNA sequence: TGTGCCAGCAGTTTCGATGAGAGAAGGGGACGGGGCGAGACCCAGTACTTC. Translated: CASSFDERRGRGETQYF.

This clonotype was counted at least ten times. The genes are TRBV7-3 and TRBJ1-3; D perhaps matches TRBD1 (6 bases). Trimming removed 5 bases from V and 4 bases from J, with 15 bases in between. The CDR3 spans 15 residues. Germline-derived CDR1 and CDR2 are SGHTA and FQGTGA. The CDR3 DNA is TGTGCCAGCAGCCAGGACAGACCAAAAGGAAACACCATATATTTT. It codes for CASSQDRPKGNTIYF.

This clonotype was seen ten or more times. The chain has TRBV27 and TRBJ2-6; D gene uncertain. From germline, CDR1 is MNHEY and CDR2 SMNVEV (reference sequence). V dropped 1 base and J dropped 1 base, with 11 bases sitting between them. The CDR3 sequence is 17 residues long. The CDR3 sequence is CASSLFFLTSGANVLTF. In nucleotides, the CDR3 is TGTGCCAGCAGTTTATTTTTCTTGACATCTGGGGCCAACGTCCTGACTTTC. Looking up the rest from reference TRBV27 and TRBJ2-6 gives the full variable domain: EAQVTQNPRYLITVTGKKLTVTCSQNMNHEYMSWYRQDPGLGLRQIYYSMNVEVTDKGDVPEGYKVSRKEKRNFPLILESPSPNQTSLYFCASSLFFLTSGANVLTFGAGSRLTVL.

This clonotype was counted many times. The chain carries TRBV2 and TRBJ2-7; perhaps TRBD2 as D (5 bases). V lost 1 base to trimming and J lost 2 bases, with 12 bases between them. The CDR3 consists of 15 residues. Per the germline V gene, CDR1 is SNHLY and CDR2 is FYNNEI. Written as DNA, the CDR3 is TGTGCCAGCAGTGAAGGTTTAGGACTCACCTACGAGCAGTACTTC. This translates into CASSEGLGLTYEQYF.

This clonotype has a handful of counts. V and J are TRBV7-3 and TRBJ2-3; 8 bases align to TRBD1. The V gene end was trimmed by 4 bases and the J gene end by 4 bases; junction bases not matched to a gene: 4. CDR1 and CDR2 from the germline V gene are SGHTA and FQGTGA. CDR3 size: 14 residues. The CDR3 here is CASSSGTGPDTQYF. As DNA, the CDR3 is TGTGCCAGCAGCTCCGGGACAGGCCCAGATACGCAGTATTTT.

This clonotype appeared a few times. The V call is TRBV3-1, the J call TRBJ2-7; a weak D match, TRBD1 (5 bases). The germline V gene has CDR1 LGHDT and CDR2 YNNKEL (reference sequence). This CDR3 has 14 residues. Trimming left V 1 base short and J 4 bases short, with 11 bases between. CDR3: CASSQGQGRYEQYF. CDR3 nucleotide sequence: TGTGCCAGCAGCCAAGGGCAGGGTCGGTACGAGCAGTACTTC.

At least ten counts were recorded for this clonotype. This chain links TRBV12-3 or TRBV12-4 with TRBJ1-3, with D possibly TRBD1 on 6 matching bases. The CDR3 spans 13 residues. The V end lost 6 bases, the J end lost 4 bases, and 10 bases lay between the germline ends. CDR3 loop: CASSGQPGNTIYF. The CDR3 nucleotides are TGTGCCAGCAGCGGACAGCCCGGAAACACCATATATTTT.

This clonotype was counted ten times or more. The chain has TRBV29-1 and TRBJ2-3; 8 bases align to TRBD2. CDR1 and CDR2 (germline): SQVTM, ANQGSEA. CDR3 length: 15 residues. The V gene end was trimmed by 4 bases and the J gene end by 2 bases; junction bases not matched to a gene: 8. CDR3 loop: CSVGRREALTDTQYF. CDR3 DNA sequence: TGCAGCGTTGGACGGCGGGAGGCCCTCACAGATACGCAGTATTTT.

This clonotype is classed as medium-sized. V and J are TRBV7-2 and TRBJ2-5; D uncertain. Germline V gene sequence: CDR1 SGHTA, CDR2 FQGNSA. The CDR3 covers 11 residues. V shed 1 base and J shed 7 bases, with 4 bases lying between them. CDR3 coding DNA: TGTGCCAGCAGCTTAGGGGTGACCCAGTACTTC. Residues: CASSLGVTQYF.

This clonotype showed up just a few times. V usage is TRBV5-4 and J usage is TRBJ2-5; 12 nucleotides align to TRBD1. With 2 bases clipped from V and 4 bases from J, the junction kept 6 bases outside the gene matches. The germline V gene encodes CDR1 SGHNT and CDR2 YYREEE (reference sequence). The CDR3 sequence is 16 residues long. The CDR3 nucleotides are TGTGCCAGCAGCTTTCCGGGACAGGGGGCCCGAGAGACCCAGTACTTC. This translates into CASSFPGQGARETQYF.

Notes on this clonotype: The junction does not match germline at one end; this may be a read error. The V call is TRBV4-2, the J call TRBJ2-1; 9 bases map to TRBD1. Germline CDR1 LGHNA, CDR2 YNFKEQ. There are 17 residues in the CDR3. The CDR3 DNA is TGTCCCAGCAGCCTTGCGGGACAGGGTTTGTCCTACAATGAGCAGTTCTTC. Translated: CPSSLAGQGLSYNEQFF.

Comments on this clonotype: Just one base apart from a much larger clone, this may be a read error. CDR3 sequence reads: CASSVSSVEQYF. The CDR3 bases are TGTGCCAGCAGCGTATCCTCGGTCGAGCAGTACTTC. This chain links TRBV7-2 with TRBJ2-7; D is ambiguous. Trimming stripped 5 bases from V and 6 bases from J, with 11 bases between. CDR1 is SGHTA and CDR2 is FQGNSA in the germline V gene. CDR3 length: 12 residues.

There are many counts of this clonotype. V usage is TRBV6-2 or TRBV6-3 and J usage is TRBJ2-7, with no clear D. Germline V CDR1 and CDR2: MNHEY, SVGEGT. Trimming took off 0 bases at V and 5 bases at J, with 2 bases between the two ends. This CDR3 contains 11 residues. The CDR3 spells CASSYSDEQYF. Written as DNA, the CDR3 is TGTGCCAGCAGTTACTCGGACGAGCAGTACTTC.